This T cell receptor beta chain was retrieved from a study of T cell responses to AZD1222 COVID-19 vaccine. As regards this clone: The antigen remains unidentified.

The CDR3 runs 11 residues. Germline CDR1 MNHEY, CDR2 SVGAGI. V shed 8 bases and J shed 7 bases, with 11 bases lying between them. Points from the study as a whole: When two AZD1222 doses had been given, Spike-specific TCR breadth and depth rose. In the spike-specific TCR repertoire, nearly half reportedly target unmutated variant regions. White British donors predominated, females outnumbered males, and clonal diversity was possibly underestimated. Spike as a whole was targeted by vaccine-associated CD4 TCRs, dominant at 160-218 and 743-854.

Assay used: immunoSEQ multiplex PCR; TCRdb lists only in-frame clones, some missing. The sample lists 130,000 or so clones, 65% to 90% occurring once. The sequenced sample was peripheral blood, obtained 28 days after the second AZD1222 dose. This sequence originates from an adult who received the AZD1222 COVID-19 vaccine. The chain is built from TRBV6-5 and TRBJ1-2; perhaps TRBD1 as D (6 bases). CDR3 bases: TGTGCCAGCTCGGAACAGGGTGGCTACACCTTC. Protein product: CASSEQGGYTF.